The 31 T cell receptor beta chains below all came from one sample that was sequenced in a study of T cells after posttransplantation cyclophosphamide. Clones were sequenced by immunoSEQ multiplex PCR, and TCRdb holds only the in-frame ones, with some missing. Singletons are absent from the sample, which has over 4,500 clones. Busulfan-fludarabine conditioning, marrow transplant, and cyclophosphamide on days +3 and +4 were administered. The source was PBMCs, collected approximately 400 days after allogeneic stem cell transplant with posttransplant cyclophosphamide. The receptors shown here come from a male patient aged 55-69 years who received an allogeneic stem cell transplant from a related donor, was CMV-positive, and had acute GVHD only. Some T cells may originate from the graft donor.

This clone was seen repeatedly, ten times or more. The rearrangement joins TRBV4-3 to TRBJ2-1; the D gene is possibly TRBD1 (5 bases). The CDR3 is 15 residues long. CDR1 and CDR2 from the germline V gene are LGHNA and YSLEER. V was cut by 0 bases and J by 3 bases, with 9 bases left in between. The DNA of the CDR3 is TGCGCCAGCAGCCAAGATGGGCAGGGCTACAATGAGCAGTTCTTC. It is translated as CASSQDGQGYNEQFF.

At least ten counts were recorded for this clone. The chain recombines TRBV4-2 with TRBJ1-2, with TRBD1 matching 8 bases. Losses at the gene ends were 0 bases for V and 4 bases for J; bases not matched to a gene: 4. The CDR3 covers 15 residues. The V gene's germline CDR1 is LGHNA and CDR2 YNFKEQ. CDR3 sequence (DNA): TGTGCCAGCAGCCAAGAACAGGGGGGGACCTATGGCTACACCTTC. This encodes CASSQEQGGTYGYTF.

This clone showed up many times. V gene TRBV5-1 combines with J gene TRBJ1-4; D is perhaps TRBD1 (5 bases). Germline CDR1 and CDR2: SGHRS and YFSETQ. The CDR3 is 14 amino acids. Trimming left V 1 base short and J 8 bases short, with 12 bases between. The DNA of the CDR3 is TGCGCCAGCAGCTTGCGTGACAGTGGGGAAAAACTGTTTTTT. This codes for CASSLRDSGEKLFF.

There are many counts of this clone. The gene calls are TRBV11-2 and TRBJ1-1; the D is unclear. The CDR3 is 16 residues long. The ends were cut back, 1 base at V and 5 bases at J, with 17 bases in the middle. From germline, CDR1 is SGHAT and CDR2 FQNNGV. CDR3 in amino acids: CASSLAGNRGETEAFF. In DNA form, the CDR3 reads TGTGCCAGCAGCTTAGCGGGCAATCGCGGGGAGACTGAAGCTTTCTTT.

This clone was seen at least ten times. The genes are TRBV9 and TRBJ2-7; TRBD1 might be the D (6 bases). V gave up 2 bases and J gave up 3 bases, with 18 bases separating them. This CDR3 spans 16 amino acids. Germline loops: CDR1 SGDLS, CDR2 YYNGEE. In DNA, the CDR3 is TGTGCCAGCAGCGTGACCCTACCCGGGACAAGCTACGAGCAGTACTTC. It is translated as CASSVTLPGTSYEQYF. The entire variable domain, with the rest obtained from reference TRBV9 and TRBJ2-7, is as follows: DSGVTQTPKHLITATGQRVTLRCSPRSGDLSVYWYQQSLDQGLQFLIQYYNGEERAKGNILERFSAQQFPDLHSELNLSSLELGDSALYFCASSVTLPGTSYEQYFGPGTRLTVT.

This clone is categorized as medium-sized (0.01 to 0.1%). This chain joins TRBV2 and TRBJ2-7; D might be TRBD1 (6 bases). Germline-derived CDR1 and CDR2 are SNHLY and FYNNEI. Deletions cut 4 bases from V and 0 bases from J, with 16 bases between. The CDR3 is made up of 16 amino acids. CDR3 nucleotides: TGTGCCAGCAGTGGGAGCCGGGACACCAACTCCTACGAGCAGTACTTC. It codes for CASSGSRDTNSYEQYF.

This clone occurred many times. The J gene is TRBJ1-4, the V gene TRBV28; tentative D call: TRBD1 (6 bases). Trimming cost V 3 bases and J 5 bases, with 10 bases left between them. Germline loops: CDR1 MDHEN, CDR2 SYDVKM. The CDR3 contains 14 residues. The CDR3 DNA reads TGTGCCAGCAGTTTCGGGCAGGGGAATGAAAAACTGTTTTTT. This encodes CASSFGQGNEKLFF.

This clone was recorded at least ten times. The chain is built from TRBV6-6 and TRBJ2-7, with TRBD1 identical over 8 bases. J gave up 5 bases and V 5 bases, and 8 bases lay outside the gene matches. The CDR3 spans 14 residues. CDR1 and CDR2 (germline): MNHNY, SVGAGI (reference sequence). Here the CDR3 reads CASSPWTGRNEQYF. The CDR3, as DNA: TGTGCCAGCAGTCCCTGGACAGGGCGGAACGAGCAGTACTTC.

The rearrangement uses TRBV7-6 and TRBJ1-2; D is possibly TRBD1 (6 bases). CDR3 length equals 13 residues. With 4 bases removed from V and 3 bases from J, the gap between germline ends came to 9 bases. Germline V lookup: CDR1 SGHVS, CDR2 FNYEAQ. CDR3 in amino acids: CASSSQGYYGYTF. The CDR3 nucleotides read TGTGCCAGCAGCTCACAGGGATACTATGGCTACACCTTC.

Many counts were recorded for this clone. This chain uses TRBV5-1 with TRBJ2-5; D ambiguous. CDR1 is SGHRS and CDR2 is YFSETQ in the germline V gene. Trimming shortened V by 0 bases and J by 0 bases, and 9 bases separated the two germline ends. The CDR3 is 15 amino acids. CDR3: CASSLGGSYQETQYF. In DNA form, the CDR3 reads TGCGCCAGCAGCTTGGGCGGCAGCTACCAAGAGACCCAGTACTTC.

This clone was counted at least ten times. Other DNA sequences from this sample encode an identical CDR3 as well. V gene TRBV2 combines with J gene TRBJ2-1; TRBD1 matches at 8 bases. The length of the CDR3 is 13 residues. Trimming removed 5 bases from V and 8 bases from J; junction bases left unmatched: 5. Germline CDR1 SNHLY, CDR2 FYNNEI. Written as DNA, the CDR3 is TGTGCCAGCAGTACGGACAGGGCACATGAGCAGTTCTTC. Its translation is CASSTDRAHEQFF.

This clone was detected many times. The chain combines TRBV30 with TRBJ1-2; 7 nucleotides align to TRBD1. CDR1 and CDR2 from the germline V gene are GTSNPN and SVGIG (reference sequence). The CDR3 consists of 15 residues. V gave up 0 bases and J gave up 5 bases; unmatched junction bases: 9. CDR3: CAWSVNPGTDYGYTF. CDR3 DNA sequence: TGTGCCTGGAGTGTTAATCCCGGGACAGATTATGGCTACACCTTC. Filled out from reference TRBV30 and TRBJ1-2, the complete variable domain reads SQTIHQWPATLVQPVGSPLSLECTVEGTSNPNLYWYRQAAGRGLQLLFYSVGIGQISSEVPQNLSASRPQDRQFILSSKKLLLSDSGFYLCAWSVNPGTDYGYTFGSGTRLTVV.

This clone was counted at least ten times. The chain employs TRBV4-1 and TRBJ2-2; D is perhaps TRBD1 (6 bases). V lost 3 bases and J 1 base, leaving 6 bases between the germline ends. The V gene's germline CDR1 is MGHRA and CDR2 YSYEKL. This CDR3 spans 14 amino acids. CDR3: CASSQGQNTGELFF. CDR3 bases: TGCGCCAGCAGCCAGGGACAGAACACCGGGGAGCTGTTTTTT.

Relative to its sample, this clone is medium-sized (0.01 to 0.1%). V and J are TRBV19 and TRBJ2-7, with D maybe TRBD2 (5 bases). CDR1 is LNHDA and CDR2 is SQIVND in the germline V gene (reference sequence). The CDR3 spans 12 residues. Trimming took 3 bases from V and 6 from J, leaving 9 bases between them. The CDR3 region is CASSILAGEQYF. Written as DNA, the CDR3 is TGTGCCAGTAGTATTCTAGCTGGCGAGCAGTACTTC.

This clone was seen at least ten times. Here the CDR3 reads CASSDSGGPWETQYF. CDR3 nucleotide sequence: TGTGCCAGCAGCGACTCGGGAGGGCCCTGGGAGACCCAGTACTTC. The chain couples TRBV11-3 to TRBJ2-5; TRBD2 aligns across 8 bases. This CDR3 is 15 amino acids long. Germline V gene sequence: CDR1 SGHNT, CDR2 YENEEA. After removal of 5 bases from V and 5 bases from J, the junction contained 10 bases not matched to a gene.

This clone has ten or more counts. The V call is TRBV7-3, the J call TRBJ2-1, with D perhaps TRBD1 (6 bases). CDR3 length: 15 amino acids. From germline, CDR1 is SGHTA and CDR2 FQGTGA. Trimming stripped 5 bases from V and 2 bases from J, with 13 bases between. CDR3 protein: CASSPSPGAYNEQFF. The CDR3 nucleotides read TGTGCCAGCAGCCCTTCTCCAGGGGCCTACAATGAGCAGTTCTTC.

This clone was recorded a few times. The chain employs TRBV6-1 and TRBJ1-6; perhaps TRBD1 as D (6 bases). The CDR3 has 15 residues. Trimming took 6 bases from V and 7 from J, leaving 16 bases between them. Per germline, CDR1 MNHNS and CDR2 SASEGT. The CDR3 DNA reads TGTGCCAGCAGAACGACCGGGACATTAAATTCACCCCTCCACTTT. Residues: CASRTTGTLNSPLHF.

Many counts were recorded for this clone. This chain links TRBV5-1 with TRBJ2-4, with D unclear. Trimming cost V 0 bases and J 6 bases, with 16 bases left between them. Germline V CDR1 and CDR2: SGHRS, YFSETQ. This CDR3 comprises 16 residues. CDR3 bases: TGCGCCAGCAGCTTGGGCGGAGTATTCCTTTCAAACATTCAGTACTTC. This codes for CASSLGGVFLSNIQYF. The full variable domain, its missing parts supplied by reference TRBV5-1 and TRBJ2-4, is KAGVTQTPRYLIKTRGQQVTLSCSPISGHRSVSWYQQTPGQGLQFLFEYFSETQRNKGNFPGRFSGRQFSNSRSEMNVSTLELGDSALYLCASSLGGVFLSNIQYFGAGTRLSVL.

The table lists this clone with many counts. The chain carries TRBV4-2 and TRBJ1-2, with 8 bases fitting TRBD1. V shed 0 bases and J 8 bases; nucleotides not matched to a gene: 11. CDR1 and CDR2 (germline): LGHNA, YNFKEQ. The CDR3 length is 16 residues. The CDR3 DNA follows: TGTGCCAGCAGCCAAGATTCGGACAGGGCAGGAATCGGCTACACCTTC. Protein: CASSQDSDRAGIGYTF.

The sample holds many counts of this clone. The identical CDR3 is also encoded by other nucleotide sequences in the sample. This chain joins TRBV19 and TRBJ2-6; tentative D call: TRBD2 (6 bases). Germline CDR1 and CDR2: LNHDA and SQIVND (reference sequence). V lost 5 bases and J 0 bases, leaving 11 bases between the germline ends. This CDR3 is built from 16 residues. Here the CDR3 reads CASSPGLYSGANVLTF. The CDR3 nucleotides read TGTGCCAGTAGTCCGGGACTTTACTCTGGGGCCAACGTCCTGACTTTC.

This clone was observed many times. The rearrangement links TRBV5-5 to TRBJ1-1; D perhaps matches TRBD1 (5 bases). Germline CDR1 is SGHKS and CDR2 is YYEKEE (reference sequence). The CDR3 loop spans 16 amino acids. Trimming removed 4 bases from V and 1 base from J, with 17 bases in between. The CDR3 sequence: CASSPHWGITNTEAFF. CDR3 in DNA: TGTGCCAGCAGCCCCCATTGGGGCATTACGAACACTGAAGCTTTCTTT. The whole variable domain, remainder taken from reference TRBV5-5 and TRBJ1-1, is DAGVTQSPTHLIKTRGQQVTLRCSPISGHKSVSWYQQVLGQGPQFIFQYYEKEERGRGNFPDRFSARQFPNYSSELNVNALLLGDSALYLCASSPHWGITNTEAFFGQGTRLTVV.

By sample share, this clone is medium-sized (0.01 to 0.1%). The chain uses TRBV29-1 and TRBJ1-1, with 9 bases lining up with TRBD1. With V trimmed by 7 bases and J by 3 bases, 6 bases remained unmatched. CDR1 SQVTM and CDR2 ANQGSEA come from the germline V gene. This CDR3 contains 13 residues. The CDR3 bases are TGCAGCGGGCGGACAGGGGCTTACACTGAAGCTTTCTTT. This sequence encodes CSGRTGAYTEAFF. Variable domain in full (rest from reference TRBV29-1 and TRBJ1-1): SAVISQKPSRDICQRGTSLTIQCQVDSQVTMMFWYRQQPGQSLTLIATANQGSEATYESGFVIDKFPISRPNLTFSTLTVSNMSPEDSSIYLCSGRTGAYTEAFFGQGTRLTVV.

In its sample, this clone was seen many times. The chain carries TRBV30 and TRBJ2-7, with 11 bases lining up with TRBD2. CDR3 length: 17 residues. In germline, CDR1 is GTSNPN, CDR2 SVGIG (reference sequence). The V segment lost 5 bases and the J segment 5 bases; nucleotides outside the gene matches: 17. The CDR3 DNA reads as TGTGCCTGGGCAGCCTCTGGGAGACTAGCGGGAAGGAACGAGCAGTACTTC. This encodes CAWAASGRLAGRNEQYF.

The sample holds many counts of this clone. This chain links TRBV18 with TRBJ2-7; D possibly corresponds to TRBD2 (6 bases). The CDR3 has 14 amino acids. Deletions cut 5 bases from V and 0 bases from J, with 11 bases between. The germline CDR1 and CDR2 sequences are KGHSH and LQKENI. The CDR3 nucleotides read TGTGCCAGCTCATCGACTAGTGCCTCCTACGAGCAGTACTTC. This sequence encodes CASSSTSASYEQYF.

This clone was seen at least ten times. The rearrangement uses TRBV7-9 and TRBJ1-2, with D possibly being TRBD1 (6 bases). Per the germline V gene, CDR1 is SEHNR and CDR2 is FQNEAQ (reference sequence). This CDR3 spans 16 amino acids. Trimming took off 5 bases at V and 5 bases at J, with 21 bases between the two ends. As DNA, the CDR3 is TGTGCCAGCAGCCCAATGATTTCGGGGGGCGATTATGGCTACACCTTC. As protein: CASSPMISGGDYGYTF.

This clone was recorded many times. The chain links TRBV6-1 to TRBJ1-1, with D possibly TRBD1 on 5 matching bases. V was cut by 2 bases and J by 1 base, with 14 bases left in between. Germline assignment: CDR1 MNHNS and CDR2 SASEGT. This CDR3 has 16 residues. In DNA, the CDR3 is TGTGCCAGCAGTGAATGGTCAGGGTCTACGAACACTGAAGCTTTCTTT. It codes for CASSEWSGSTNTEAFF.

This clone was picked up many times. This chain connects TRBV11-2 to TRBJ2-1; 9 nucleotides line up with TRBD1. The length of the CDR3 is 14 residues. Germline-derived CDR1 and CDR2 are SGHAT and FQNNGV. The V gene end was trimmed by 5 bases and the J gene end by 7 bases; junction bases not matched to a gene: 6. CDR3 in DNA: TGTGCCAGCAGCCGGACGACAGGGGGGAATGAGCAGTTCTTC. This codes for CASSRTTGGNEQFF.

This clone was seen ten or more times. The CDR3 coding sequence is TGTGCCATCAGCTACCCCTCGGGACTCTCTAACTATGGCTACACCTTC. Amino acids: CAISYPSGLSNYGYTF. The chain has TRBV10-3 and TRBJ1-2, with D maybe TRBD1 (5 bases). Germline V gene data show CDR1 as ENHRY and CDR2 as SYGVKD. This CDR3 region has 16 residues. Between the trimmed V and J ends, which lost 6 bases and 0 bases, there was a span of 17 bases.

The table lists this clone with a few counts. Its ends do not fully match the called genes, so a read error is possible. The V and J genes are TRBV20-1 and TRBJ2-5; 7 positions agree with TRBD2. CDR1 is DFQATT and CDR2 is SNEGSKA in the germline V gene (reference sequence). This CDR3 has 11 residues. CDR3 coding DNA: TGCAGTGCTTGGAAGGGAGGGACCCAATACTTC. This gives the protein CSAWKGGTQYF.

In its sample, this clone ranks as medium-sized. The V call is TRBV6-5, the J call TRBJ2-7, with 10 bases matching TRBD1. Germline CDR1 reads MNHEY; CDR2 reads SVGAGI. This CDR3 comprises 15 residues. The V gene end was trimmed by 6 bases and the J gene end by 0 bases; junction bases not matched to a gene: 5. Here the CDR3 DNA reads TGTGCCAGCAGACCAGACAGGGGGCGCTCCTACGAGCAGTACTTC. Its protein product is CASRPDRGRSYEQYF.

The sample holds many counts of this clone. This chain connects TRBV5-1 to TRBJ1-2, with TRBD1 identical over 8 bases. Looked up from germline, CDR1 is SGHRS and CDR2 is YFSETQ. After removal of 4 bases from V and 4 bases from J, the junction contained 15 bases not matched to a gene. The CDR3 has 17 residues. The CDR3 sequence is CASSLETGAGVRYGYTF. CDR3 DNA: TGCGCCAGCAGCCTGGAGACAGGGGCCGGCGTCCGCTATGGCTACACCTTC.